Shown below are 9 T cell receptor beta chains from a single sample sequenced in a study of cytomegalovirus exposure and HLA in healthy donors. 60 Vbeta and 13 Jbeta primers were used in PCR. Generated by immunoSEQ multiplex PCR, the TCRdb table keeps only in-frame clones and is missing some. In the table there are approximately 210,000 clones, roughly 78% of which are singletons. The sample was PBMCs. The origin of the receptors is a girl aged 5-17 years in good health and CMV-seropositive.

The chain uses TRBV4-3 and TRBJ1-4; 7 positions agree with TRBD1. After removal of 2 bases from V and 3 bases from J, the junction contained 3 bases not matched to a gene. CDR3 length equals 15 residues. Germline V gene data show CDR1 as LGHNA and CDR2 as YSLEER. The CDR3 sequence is CASSQRQGANEKLFF. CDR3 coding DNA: TGCGCCAGCAGCCAAAGACAGGGAGCTAATGAAAAACTGTTTTTT.

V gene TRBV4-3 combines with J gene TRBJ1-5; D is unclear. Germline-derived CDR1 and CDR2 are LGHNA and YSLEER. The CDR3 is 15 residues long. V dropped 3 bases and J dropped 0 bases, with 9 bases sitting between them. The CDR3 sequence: CASSQSSYSNQPQHF. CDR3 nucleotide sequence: TGCGCCAGCAGCCAGTCCAGTTATAGCAATCAGCCCCAGCATTTT.

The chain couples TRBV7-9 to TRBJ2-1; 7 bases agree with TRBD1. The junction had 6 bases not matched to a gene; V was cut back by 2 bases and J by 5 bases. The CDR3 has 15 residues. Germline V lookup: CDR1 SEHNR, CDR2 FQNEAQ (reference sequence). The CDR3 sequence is CASSLTTGRDNEQFF. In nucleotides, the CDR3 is TGTGCCAGCAGCTTAACGACAGGGCGAGACAATGAGCAGTTCTTC.

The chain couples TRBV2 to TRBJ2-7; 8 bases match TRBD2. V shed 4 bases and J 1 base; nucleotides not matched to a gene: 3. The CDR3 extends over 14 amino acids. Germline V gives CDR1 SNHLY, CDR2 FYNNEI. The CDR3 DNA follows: TGTGCCAGCAGTGTCGGGGGGGGATCCTACGAGCAGTACTTC. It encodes CASSVGGGSYEQYF.

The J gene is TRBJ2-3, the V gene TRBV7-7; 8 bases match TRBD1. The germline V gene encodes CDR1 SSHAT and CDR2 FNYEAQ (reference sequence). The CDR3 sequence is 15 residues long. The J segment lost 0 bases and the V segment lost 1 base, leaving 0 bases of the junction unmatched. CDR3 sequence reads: CASSLGQGSTDTQYF. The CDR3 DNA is TGTGCCAGCAGCTTAGGACAGGGGAGCACAGATACGCAGTATTTT.

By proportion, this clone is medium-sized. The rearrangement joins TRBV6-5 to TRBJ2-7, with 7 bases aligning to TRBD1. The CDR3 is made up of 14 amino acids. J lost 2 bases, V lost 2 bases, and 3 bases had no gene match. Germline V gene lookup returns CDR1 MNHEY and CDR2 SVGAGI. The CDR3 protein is CASSYKGQTYEQYF. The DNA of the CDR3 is TGTGCCAGCAGTTACAAGGGACAGACCTACGAGCAGTACTTC.

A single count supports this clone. The CDR3 here is CASSLWAGSNYEQYF. Here the CDR3 DNA reads TGTGCCAGCAGCTTGTGGGCGGGCTCGAACTACGAGCAGTACTTC. V and J are TRBV11-2 and TRBJ2-5, with D possibly being TRBD2 (5 bases). The J call could be wrong; TRBJ2-7 is a better fit for the DNA end. The V gene's germline CDR1 is SGHAT and CDR2 FQNNGV. The CDR3 runs to 15 residues.

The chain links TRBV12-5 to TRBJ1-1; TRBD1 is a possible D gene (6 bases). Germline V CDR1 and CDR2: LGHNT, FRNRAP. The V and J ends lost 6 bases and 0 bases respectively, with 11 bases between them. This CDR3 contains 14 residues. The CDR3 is CASGLGGLNTEAFF. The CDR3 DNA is TGTGCTAGTGGCCTAGGGGGTTTGAACACTGAAGCTTTCTTT.

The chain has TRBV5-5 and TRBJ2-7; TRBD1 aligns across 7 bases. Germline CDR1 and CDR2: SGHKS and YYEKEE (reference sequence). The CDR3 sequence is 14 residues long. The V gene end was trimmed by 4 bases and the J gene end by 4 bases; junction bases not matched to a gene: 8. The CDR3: CASSQDRYGYEQYF. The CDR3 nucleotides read TGTGCCAGCAGCCAGGACAGGTATGGATACGAGCAGTACTTC.